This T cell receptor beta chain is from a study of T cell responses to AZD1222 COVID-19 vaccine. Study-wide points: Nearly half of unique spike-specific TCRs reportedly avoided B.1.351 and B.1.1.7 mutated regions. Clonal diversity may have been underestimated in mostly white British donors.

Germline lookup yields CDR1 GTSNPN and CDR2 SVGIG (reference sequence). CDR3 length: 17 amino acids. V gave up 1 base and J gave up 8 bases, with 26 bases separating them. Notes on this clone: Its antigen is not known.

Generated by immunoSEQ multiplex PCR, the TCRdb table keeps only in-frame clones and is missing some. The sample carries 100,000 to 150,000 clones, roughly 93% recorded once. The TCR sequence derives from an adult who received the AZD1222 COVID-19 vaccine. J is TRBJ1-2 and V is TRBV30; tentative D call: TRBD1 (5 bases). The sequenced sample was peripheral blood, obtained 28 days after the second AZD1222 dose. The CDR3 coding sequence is TGTGCCTGGAGTGAGCTTGGAGTTCGGGGGAGGCGTGGGGGCTACACCTTC. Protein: CAWSELGVRGRRGGYTF.